The 15 T cell receptor beta chains below come from one sample, sequenced in a study of blood T cell repertoires in COVID-19. Assay used: immunoSEQ multiplex PCR; TCRdb lists only in-frame clones, some missing. The table shows roughly 410,000 clones, with 75% to 90% occurring only once. Sequencing used peripheral blood. The source is a woman in her thirties or forties with COVID-19, enrolled during active disease.

The J gene is TRBJ2-7, the V gene TRBV5-4; D unclear. The germline V and J ends were trimmed by 3 bases and 2 bases, with 15 bases remaining between them. CDR1 and CDR2 from the germline V gene are SGHNT and YYREEE (reference sequence). The CDR3 extends over 15 amino acids. Here the CDR3 DNA reads TGTGCCAGCAGCTCAGCTATAGCCCCAACCTACGAGCAGTACTTC. It codes for CASSSAIAPTYEQYF.

J is TRBJ1-1 and V is TRBV12-3 or TRBV12-4; D unresolved. Trimming removed 2 bases from V and 3 bases from J, with 7 bases in between. The CDR3 covers 13 residues. For the CDR3, the DNA is TGTGCCAGCAGTTTAAGAGTGGACACTGAAGCTTTCTTT. It codes for CASSLRVDTEAFF.

A remark on this clone: Other DNA sequences within the sample encode an identical CDR3. The chain recombines TRBV5-1 with TRBJ1-1; TRBD1 aligns across 7 bases. V shed 3 bases, J shed 0 bases, and the junction held 2 bases outside the gene matches. The CDR3 contains 14 residues. Per germline, CDR1 SGHRS and CDR2 YFSETQ. The CDR3 bases are TGCGCCAGCAGCTCCAGGGGGATGAACACTGAAGCTTTCTTT. Translated: CASSSRGMNTEAFF. Together with reference TRBV5-1 and TRBJ1-1, the CDR3 gives the full variable domain: KAGVTQTPRYLIKTRGQQVTLSCSPISGHRSVSWYQQTPGQGLQFLFEYFSETQRNKGNFPGRFSGRQFSNSRSEMNVSTLELGDSALYLCASSSRGMNTEAFFGQGTRLTVV.

V gene TRBV3-1 (or the pseudogene TRBV3-2) combines with J gene TRBJ1-1; D unclear. V gave up 1 base and J gave up 4 bases, with 10 bases separating them. The germline CDR1 and CDR2 sequences are LGHDT and YNNKEL (reference sequence). This CDR3 has 14 amino acids. The CDR3 protein is CASSQAAGSTEAFF. CDR3 nucleotide sequence: TGTGCCAGCAGCCAAGCCGCGGGGAGCACTGAAGCTTTCTTT.

The chain couples TRBV14 to TRBJ2-7; the D gene is possibly TRBD1 (6 bases). V was pared by 1 base and J by 3 bases, with 13 bases between. The CDR3 has 15 amino acids. Looked up from germline, CDR1 is SGHDN and CDR2 is FVKESK. The CDR3 reads CASSQGGTSYYEQYF. In DNA form, the CDR3 reads TGTGCCAGCAGCCAAGGTGGGACATCTTACTACGAGCAGTACTTC.

The chain employs TRBV11-2 and TRBJ2-1, with TRBD2 as a possible D gene (5 bases). The CDR3 consists of 14 residues. From germline, CDR1 is SGHAT and CDR2 FQNNGV. V lost 4 bases and J lost 6, with 13 bases in between. The DNA of the CDR3 is TGTGCCAGCAGCTCCCTTCGGGGAATCAATGAGCAGTTCTTC. It encodes CASSSLRGINEQFF.

The chain employs TRBV30 and TRBJ2-5; possibly TRBD2 for D (6 bases). The CDR3 is made up of 11 amino acids. From germline, CDR1 is GTSNPN and CDR2 SVGIG (reference sequence). The V end lost 5 bases, the J end lost 5 bases, and 9 bases lay between the germline ends. The CDR3 nucleotides read TGTGCCTGGCGGGAGCGGGAGACCCAGTACTTC. Residues: CAWRERETQYF.

This clone came up once. The chain carries TRBV5-1 and TRBJ2-7, with TRBD2 matching 10 bases. The ends lost 4 bases at V and 5 bases at J; junction bases unmatched: 6. The CDR3 totals 14 residues. Germline lookup yields CDR1 SGHRS and CDR2 YFSETQ. CDR3 coding DNA: TGCGCCAGCAGCCTGAGCGGGAGGGCCGACGAGCAGTACTTC. It is translated as CASSLSGRADEQYF.

This chain uses TRBV29-1 with TRBJ1-2; a weak D match, TRBD1 (6 bases). V lost 0 bases and J lost 5, with 13 bases in between. CDR3 length equals 14 residues. CDR1 SQVTM and CDR2 ANQGSEA come from the germline V gene. The DNA of the CDR3 is TGCAGCGTTGAAGATCCTGACAGGCGATATGGCTACACCTTC. Residues: CSVEDPDRRYGYTF.

The chain couples TRBV27 to TRBJ2-5; 12 nucleotides line up with TRBD2. The CDR3 totals 15 residues. Germline V gene sequence: CDR1 MNHEY, CDR2 SMNVEV (reference sequence). The junction had 3 bases not matched to a gene; V was cut back by 0 bases and J by 7 bases. The CDR3 is CASSLSPSGRGTQYF. In DNA form, the CDR3 reads TGTGCCAGCAGTTTATCACCTAGCGGGAGGGGGACCCAGTACTTC.

The V gene is TRBV7-8, the J gene TRBJ1-4; 7 bases fit TRBD1. From germline, CDR1 is SGHVS and CDR2 FQNEAQ. The trim removed 1 base at V and 0 bases at J, leaving 8 bases unmatched. CDR3 length: 18 amino acids. The CDR3 DNA reads TGTGCCAGCAGCTTAGTAAGGGGGCCAGCCCCAACTAATGAAAAACTGTTTTTT. Its translation: CASSLVRGPAPTNEKLFF.

V gene TRBV7-3 combines with J gene TRBJ2-3; no reliable D call. CDR1 and CDR2 from the germline V gene are SGHTA and FQGTGA. This CDR3 spans 14 amino acids. Trimming pared 2 bases from V and 2 bases from J, leaving 8 bases between. Here the CDR3 reads CASSLGRDTDTQYF. The CDR3 nucleotides read TGTGCCAGCAGCTTAGGGCGAGACACAGATACGCAGTATTTT.

This chain joins TRBV19 and TRBJ1-1, with D hard to call. This CDR3 has 12 residues. Trimming cost V 7 bases and J 7 bases, with 13 bases left between them. Germline CDR1 and CDR2: LNHDA and SQIVND (reference sequence). Written as DNA, the CDR3 is TGTGCCAGTAACCCCCCACGAGGTGAAGCTTTCTTT. Translation gives CASNPPRGEAFF.

The J gene is TRBJ1-2, the V gene TRBV3-1 (or the pseudogene TRBV3-2); D may be TRBD1 (6 bases). V lost 6 bases to trimming and J lost 6 bases, with 11 bases between them. Germline values: CDR1 LGHDT, CDR2 YNNKEL (reference sequence). CDR3 length: 12 residues. CDR3: CASSPGHNGYTF. In nucleotides, the CDR3 is TGTGCCAGCAGTCCGGGACATAATGGCTACACCTTC.

The CDR3 loop is CASSPYVSGRGEQFF. Written as DNA, the CDR3 is TGCGCCAGCAGCCCTTATGTAAGCGGCAGGGGTGAGCAGTTCTTC. The V and J genes are TRBV4-3 and TRBJ2-1, with a weak D call TRBD1 (6 bases). The CDR3 consists of 15 residues. Germline lookup yields CDR1 LGHNA and CDR2 YSLEER. The ends were cut back, 4 bases at V and 9 bases at J, with 19 bases in the middle.